The rows below give T cell receptor beta chains drawn from one sample of a study of cytomegalovirus exposure and HLA in healthy donors. Clones were read by immunoSEQ multiplex PCR, and TCRdb kept only the in-frame ones, dropping some. This sample carries roughly 100,000 clones, roughly 76% of them seen once, and the ten largest clones take approximately 6.9%. The sample taken for sequencing was PBMCs. The receptors originated from a man under 40 in good health and CMV-seropositive. Each CDR3 is given with its conserved first and last residue.

V	J	CDR3
TRBV27	TRBJ1-2	CASSPRGQIYGYTF
TRBV5-1	TRBJ1-6	CASSLVGSSYNSPLHF
TRBV19	TRBJ1-2	CASKGDYYGYTF
TRBV5-4	TRBJ2-2	CASSLSSGVNTGELFF
TRBV7-6	TRBJ2-7	CASSPAGGEQYF
TRBV2	TRBJ2-2	CASSEALGSGGADGELFF
TRBV5-1	TRBJ1-1	CASSLTGLNTEAFF
TRBV6-5	TRBJ1-6	CASSSSGGANNSPLHF
TRBV7-2	TRBJ2-1	CASSLRVGGNNEQFF
TRBV5-4	TRBJ2-7	CASSSRQGGDEQYF
TRBV5-1	TRBJ2-7	CASSPVAGYDEQYF
TRBV21-1	TRBJ1-1	CASNQGRGTEAFF
TRBV21-1	TRBJ1-1	CASTGTDMNTEAFF